Below are 26 T cell receptor beta chains sequenced from a single sample in a study of blood T cells in healthy people across ages. The second PCR ran roughly 7 to 12 cycles with a sample-barcoded 5' primer and J-beta primers. One entry per CDR3 protein, called by TCRdb with MiXCR from the 5' RACE reads. The sample lists around 1,700,000 distinct CDR3 sequences, 28% occurring once. What was sequenced was blood. The source is a young woman in good health.

This clonotype was observed many times. The chain uses TRBV6-4 and TRBJ2-6; no reliable D call. The germline gives CDR1 MRHNA, CDR2 SNTAGT. The CDR3 length is 16 residues. V was cut by 0 bases and J by 0 bases, with 6 bases left in between. Here the CDR3 reads CASSDSTGSGANVLTF. DNA for the CDR3: TGTGCCAGCAGTGACTCGACTGGCTCTGGGGCCAACGTCCTGACTTTC.

This clonotype was seen repeatedly, ten times or more. The chain has TRBV5-1 and TRBJ2-7; TRBD1 agrees at 8 bases. Germline V CDR1 and CDR2: SGHRS, YFSETQ. The J segment lost 2 bases and the V segment lost 1 base, leaving 8 bases of the junction unmatched. This CDR3 comprises 16 residues. CDR3 nucleotides: TGCGCCAGCAGCTTGAGGGCCGGGACAGGTCCCTACGAGCAGTACTTC. Its translation: CASSLRAGTGPYEQYF.

The sample holds a few counts of this clonotype. This chain connects TRBV20-1 to TRBJ2-1, with D perhaps TRBD2 (6 bases). Trimming shortened V by 6 bases and J by 7 bases, and 25 bases separated the two germline ends. The CDR3 has 16 residues. Germline V gene sequence: CDR1 DFQATT, CDR2 SNEGSKA (reference sequence). CDR3 sequence: CSAGVGGLTIGNEQFF. CDR3 coding DNA: TGCAGTGCGGGAGTGGGAGGTCTCACGATAGGGAATGAGCAGTTCTTC.

The table lists this clonotype with many counts. J is TRBJ2-4 and V is TRBV29-1; D is unresolved. Germline V gene lookup returns CDR1 SQVTM and CDR2 ANQGSEA. V was shortened by 7 bases and J by 0 bases, with 10 bases between the two germline ends. The length of the CDR3 is 13 residues. The CDR3 coding sequence is TGCAGCGGTTTAGGGCCAGCCAAAAACATTCAGTACTTC. Translation: CSGLGPAKNIQYF.

This clonotype showed up just a few times. CDR3 DNA sequence: TGCGCCAGCAGGTTAGGACAGGGGAAGATCACAGATACGCAGTATTTT. Protein sequence: CASRLGQGKITDTQYF. The chain recombines TRBV5-1 with TRBJ2-3; TRBD1 matches at 9 bases. This CDR3 is built from 16 residues. Germline V lookup: CDR1 SGHRS, CDR2 YFSETQ. V shed 5 bases and J 2 bases; nucleotides not matched to a gene: 9.

This chain connects TRBV11-2 to TRBJ2-6; TRBD2 aligns across 12 bases. V was pared by 8 bases and J by 0 bases, with 17 bases of the junction left unmatched. CDR3 size: 21 residues. Germline assignment: CDR1 SGHAT and CDR2 FQNNGV. The chain's CDR3 is CASQTRALAGGPNSGANVLTF. CDR3 nucleotides: TGTGCCAGCCAAACAAGGGCACTAGCGGGAGGCCCCAACTCTGGGGCCAACGTCCTGACTTTC.

In this sample, this clonotype turned up many times. This chain uses TRBV9 with TRBJ1-1, with D uncertain. The CDR3 length is 14 residues. V lost 0 bases and J lost 1, with 7 bases in between. The germline V gene has CDR1 SGDLS and CDR2 YYNGEE. In nucleotides, the CDR3 is TGTGCCAGCAGCGTAGGTACAGCGAACACTGAAGCTTTCTTT. Protein sequence: CASSVGTANTEAFF.

The chain recombines TRBV7-9 with TRBJ2-3; 8 positions match TRBD2. The CDR3 sequence is 16 residues long. CDR1 and CDR2 (germline): SEHNR, FQNEAQ (reference sequence). The ends lost 0 bases at V and 5 bases at J; junction bases unmatched: 7. The CDR3 DNA sequence: TGTGCCAGCAGCTTAGCCGGGGGGGCCGGTGGAGATACGCAGTATTTT. The encoded protein is CASSLAGGAGGDTQYF.

This clonotype was recorded a few times. The chain links TRBV7-9 to TRBJ1-2; no firm D call. Germline CDR1 and CDR2: SEHNR and FQNEAQ (reference sequence). Trimming pared 4 bases from V and 0 bases from J, leaving 15 bases between. This CDR3 region has 16 residues. The CDR3 is CASSSRDTRTNYGYTF. The CDR3 DNA reads as TGTGCCAGCAGCTCAAGAGATACACGTACTAACTATGGCTACACCTTC.

This clonotype was detected a few times. The chain joins TRBV12-3 or TRBV12-4 to TRBJ1-5; D perhaps matches TRBD1 (6 bases). This CDR3 is 14 amino acids long. Trimming removed 7 bases at V and 3 bases at J, with 13 bases between. This CDR3 is CASTLGGYNQPQHF. CDR3 bases: TGTGCCAGCACCTTAGGGGGGTACAATCAGCCCCAGCATTTT.

The chain carries TRBV5-1 and TRBJ2-1; 7 positions agree with TRBD2. Germline lookup yields CDR1 SGHRS and CDR2 YFSETQ. This CDR3 has 18 residues. Unmatched junction bases numbered 15, after V lost 0 bases and J lost 6 bases. The chain's CDR3 is CASSLGFGLSGGGNEQFF. The CDR3 DNA is TGCGCCAGCAGCTTGGGATTCGGATTGTCGGGAGGAGGCAATGAGCAGTTCTTC.

The chain joins TRBV6-6 to TRBJ1-5, with D possibly matching TRBD1 (6 bases). Germline loops: CDR1 MNHNY, CDR2 SVGAGI (reference sequence). The length of the CDR3 is 17 residues. V shed 5 bases and J shed 0 bases, with 17 bases lying between them. The CDR3 bases are TGTGCCAGCAGTACTGGGCCAGGGGACCATAGCAATCAGCCCCAGCATTTT. This codes for CASSTGPGDHSNQPQHF.

This clonotype was counted ten times or more. The chain links TRBV20-1 to TRBJ2-5; TRBD1 or TRBD2 may be the D gene (5 bases each). V was cut by 0 bases and J by 5 bases, with 16 bases left in between. Germline V CDR1 and CDR2: DFQATT, SNEGSKA (reference sequence). The CDR3 length is 15 residues. The CDR3 nucleotides are TGCAGTGCTAGAGATAGGGCAGGGTGGGAGGAGACCCAGTACTTC. Its translation is CSARDRAGWEETQYF.

There are a few counts of this clonotype. One end of the junction does not line up with germline, which may come from a read error. This rearrangement joins TRBV29-1 to TRBJ1-2; 10 bases are shared with TRBD1. This CDR3 spans 13 amino acids. Germline CDR1 is SQVTM and CDR2 is ANQGSEA. The CDR3 here is CSVDRDRGYGHTF. DNA of the CDR3: TGCAGCGTTGACCGGGACAGGGGCTATGGCCACACCTTC.

The chain has TRBV12-3 or TRBV12-4 and TRBJ2-1, with 9 bases aligning to TRBD2. CDR3 size: 18 residues. J lost 9 bases, V lost 6 bases, and 21 bases had no gene match. The CDR3 reads CASSPRVVVAGDKSEQFF. In nucleotides, the CDR3 is TGTGCCAGCAGCCCCCGGGTAGTAGTAGCGGGAGATAAAAGTGAGCAGTTCTTC.

This clonotype has more than one count but fewer than ten. The V gene is TRBV12-3 or TRBV12-4, the J gene TRBJ1-1, with unresolved D. With 3 bases removed from V and 5 bases from J, the gap between germline ends came to 16 bases. The CDR3 length is 15 residues. The CDR3, as DNA: TGTGCCAGCAGTTTTTTGGGGAGCCGAGGAACTGAAGCTTTCTTT. This translates into CASSFLGSRGTEAFF.

This chain joins TRBV19 and TRBJ1-1; 9 nucleotides line up with TRBD1. The CDR3 length is 16 residues. CDR1 LNHDA and CDR2 SQIVND come from the germline V gene (reference sequence). The V and J ends lost 9 bases and 1 base, in that order; junction bases with no gene match: 12. The CDR3 region is CASSNRDRVRNTEAFF. The CDR3 DNA sequence: TGTGCCAGCTCTAACCGGGACAGGGTAAGGAACACTGAAGCTTTCTTT.

Comment on this clonotype: A read error is likely, as this CDR3 ends without the conserved phenylalanine or tryptophan. Here the CDR3 reads CASSRDWEQFS. The CDR3 DNA sequence: TGCGCCAGCAGCAGAGATTGGGAGCAGTTCTCC. This chain links TRBV5-1 with TRBJ2-1, with D uncertain. This CDR3 contains 11 residues. The germline V gene has CDR1 SGHRS and CDR2 YFSETQ. The V gene lost 4 bases and the J gene lost 10 bases, with 9 bases spanning the gap.

This clonotype was seen repeatedly, ten times or more. J is TRBJ2-7 and V is TRBV20-1; maybe TRBD2 (5 bases). Germline CDR1 DFQATT, CDR2 SNEGSKA (reference sequence). The CDR3 totals 14 residues. The germline V and J ends were trimmed by 5 bases and 0 bases, with 14 bases remaining between them. Here the CDR3 reads CSAESSGISYEQYF. CDR3 DNA sequence: TGCAGTGCTGAGTCCTCCGGGATCTCCTACGAGCAGTACTTC.

This clonotype has a handful of counts. The chain has TRBV6-1 and TRBJ2-1; D is uncertain. This CDR3 contains 15 residues. V dropped 2 bases and J dropped 6 bases, with 14 bases sitting between them. The V gene's germline CDR1 is MNHNS and CDR2 SASEGT. CDR3 bases: TGTGCCAGCAGTGAAAGTAACACTGCGGCCAATGAGCAGTTCTTC. Encoded protein: CASSESNTAANEQFF.

This clonotype was recorded many times. The chain employs TRBV29-1 and TRBJ2-7, with a weak D call TRBD1 (6 bases). Germline V gene data show CDR1 as SQVTM and CDR2 as ANQGSEA. CDR3 length equals 13 residues. V gave up 4 bases and J gave up 5 bases, with 15 bases separating them. As DNA, the CDR3 is TGCAGCGTTGTTCAGGGGATTGGAAACGAGCAGTACTTC. Protein: CSVVQGIGNEQYF.

This clonotype has ten or more counts. The chain has TRBV5-6 and TRBJ2-1; D gene unclear. CDR3 length: 11 residues. The germline V gene has CDR1 SGHDT and CDR2 YYEEEE. V lost 2 bases and J 10 bases, leaving 7 bases between the germline ends. The CDR3 DNA reads TGTGCCAGCAGCTTTTCGTGGGAGCAGTTCTTC. Translation gives CASSFSWEQFF.

The V call is TRBV6-5, the J call TRBJ2-1; the D gene is possibly TRBD2 (6 bases). Trimming shortened V by 0 bases and J by 15 bases, and 18 bases separated the two germline ends. Per germline, CDR1 MNHEY and CDR2 SVGAGI. The CDR3 spans 14 residues. CDR3 sequence reads: CASSYSSKTSFLFF. In nucleotides, the CDR3 is TGTGCCAGCAGTTACTCGAGTAAAACTAGCTTTTTGTTCTTC.

V usage is TRBV7-9 and J usage is TRBJ1-5; D ambiguous. Trimming took 4 bases from V and 6 from J, leaving 10 bases between them. From germline, CDR1 is SEHNR and CDR2 FQNEAQ (reference sequence). This CDR3 comprises 13 residues. CDR3 in amino acids: CASSSAHRQPQHF. Here the CDR3 DNA reads TGTGCCAGCAGCTCGGCCCATCGTCAGCCCCAGCATTTT.

The CDR3 here is CASSLSSAGSSYEQYF. The CDR3 nucleotides read TGTGCCAGCAGCTTAAGTTCGGCGGGAAGCTCCTACGAGCAGTACTTC. The chain combines TRBV11-2 with TRBJ2-7, with D tentatively TRBD2 (6 bases). The CDR3 totals 16 residues. From germline, CDR1 is SGHAT and CDR2 FQNNGV. With 2 bases removed from V and 0 bases from J, the gap between germline ends came to 14 bases.

CDR3 sequence (DNA): TGCAGTGCTAAAGACTACCAAGAGACCCAGTACTTC. Protein product: CSAKDYQETQYF. This chain links TRBV20-1 with TRBJ2-5; the D is unclear. The V end was cut by 4 bases, the J end by 0 bases, with 6 bases between. Germline loops: CDR1 DFQATT, CDR2 SNEGSKA (reference sequence). This CDR3 is 12 amino acids long.